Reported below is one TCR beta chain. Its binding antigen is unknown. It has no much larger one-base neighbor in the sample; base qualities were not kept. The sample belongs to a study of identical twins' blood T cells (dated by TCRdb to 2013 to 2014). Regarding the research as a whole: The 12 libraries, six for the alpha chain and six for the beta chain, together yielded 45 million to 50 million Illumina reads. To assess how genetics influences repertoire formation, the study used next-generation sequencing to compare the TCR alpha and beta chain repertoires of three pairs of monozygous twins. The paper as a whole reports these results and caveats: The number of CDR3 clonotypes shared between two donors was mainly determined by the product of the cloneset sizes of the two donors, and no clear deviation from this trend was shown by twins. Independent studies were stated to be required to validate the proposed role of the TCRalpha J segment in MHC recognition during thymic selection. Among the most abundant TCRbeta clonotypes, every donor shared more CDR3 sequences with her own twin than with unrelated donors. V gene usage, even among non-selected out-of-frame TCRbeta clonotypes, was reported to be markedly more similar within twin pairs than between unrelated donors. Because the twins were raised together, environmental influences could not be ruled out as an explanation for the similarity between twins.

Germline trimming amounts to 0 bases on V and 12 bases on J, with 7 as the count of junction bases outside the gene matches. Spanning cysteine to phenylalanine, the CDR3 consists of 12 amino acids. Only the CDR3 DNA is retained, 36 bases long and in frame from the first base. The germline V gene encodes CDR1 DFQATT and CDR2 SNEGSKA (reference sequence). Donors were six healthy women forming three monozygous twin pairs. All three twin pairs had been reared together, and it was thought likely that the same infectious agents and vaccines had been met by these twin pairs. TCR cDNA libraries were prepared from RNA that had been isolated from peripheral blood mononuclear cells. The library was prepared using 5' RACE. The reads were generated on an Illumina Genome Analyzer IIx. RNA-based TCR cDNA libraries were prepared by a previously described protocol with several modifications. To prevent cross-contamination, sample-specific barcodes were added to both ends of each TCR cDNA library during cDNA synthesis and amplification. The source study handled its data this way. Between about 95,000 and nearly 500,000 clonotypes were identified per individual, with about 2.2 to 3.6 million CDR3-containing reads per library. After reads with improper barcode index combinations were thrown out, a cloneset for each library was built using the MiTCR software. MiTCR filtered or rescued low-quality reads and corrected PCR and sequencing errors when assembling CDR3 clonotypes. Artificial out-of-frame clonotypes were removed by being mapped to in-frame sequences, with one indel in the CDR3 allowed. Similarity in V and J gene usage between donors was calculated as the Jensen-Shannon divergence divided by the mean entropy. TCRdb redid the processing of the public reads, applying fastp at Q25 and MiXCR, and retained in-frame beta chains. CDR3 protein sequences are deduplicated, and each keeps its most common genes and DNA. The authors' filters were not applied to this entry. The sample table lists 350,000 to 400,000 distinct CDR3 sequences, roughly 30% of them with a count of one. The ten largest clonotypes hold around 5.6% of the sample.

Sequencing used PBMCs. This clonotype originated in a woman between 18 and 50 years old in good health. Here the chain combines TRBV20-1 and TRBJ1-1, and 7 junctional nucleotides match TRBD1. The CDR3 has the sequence CSARDQGERTFF. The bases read TGCAGTGCTAGAGATCAGGGGGAGAGGACTTTCTTT.